This T cell receptor (beta chain) was identified during a study of blood T cell repertoires in COVID-19. For the study at large: The United States, Italy and Spain provided the acute and convalescent COVID-19 samples.

Germline CDR1 is SEHNR and CDR2 is FQNEAQ (reference sequence). This CDR3 is 14 amino acids long. V was pared by 3 bases and J by 4 bases, with 3 bases of the junction left unmatched. Under the authors' procedure: Amplification of reference gene primers provided the estimated nucleated cell counts. The assay was immunoSEQ multiplex PCR, and TCRdb's table has in-frame clones only and misses some. V and J calls and clone size come straight from that table; D and trimming were deduced from the DNA. Among about 140,000 clones, 84% were seen once, and the ten largest hold about 3.4%. Recruitment covered 20 to 25 US areas and drew participants whose ages spanned roughly 18 to 95 years. Participants' reported clinical history set cohort assignment.

Source material: PBMCs or T cells enriched from blood (not recorded which). The clonotype originates from a woman aged 45-59 years with acute COVID-19. The chain has TRBV7-9 and TRBJ2-7, with TRBD2 identical over 10 bases. The CDR3 region is CASSFPSGSYEQYF. Written as DNA, the CDR3 is TGTGCCAGCAGCTTTCCTAGCGGGAGTTACGAGCAGTACTTC.